These 14 T cell receptor beta chains share one sample of origin, sequenced in a study of PD-L1 blockade in urothelial cancer. Here immunoSEQ multiplex PCR was the method, and the copy in TCRdb shows in-frame clones only, minus some. The sample holds about 53,000 clones, 87% seen once. As to time point: pretreatment peripheral blood. The sample here was PBMCs, taken around atezolizumab (anti-PD-L1) treatment. These receptors originate from a woman in her sixties or seventies with urothelial cancer.

The table lists this clone with a count of one. The identical CDR3 is also encoded by other nucleotide sequences in the sample. This chain connects TRBV18 to TRBJ1-1, with D possibly matching TRBD1 (6 bases). V lost 6 bases to trimming and J lost 4 bases, with 15 bases between them. CDR3 length: 14 residues. Germline V lookup: CDR1 KGHSH, CDR2 LQKENI. CDR3 coding DNA: TGTGCCAGCTCTTCGACAGGAGAGGGCACTGAAGCTTTCTTT. Translating it yields CASSSTGEGTEAFF.

This clone was seen once. The V call is TRBV29-1, the J call TRBJ2-1; 10 bases are a match to TRBD2. With V trimmed by 3 bases and J by 4 bases, 6 bases remained unmatched. This CDR3 is built from 15 residues. Germline values: CDR1 SQVTM, CDR2 ANQGSEA. The CDR3 DNA reads TGCAGCGTTGAGGGTGCTAGCGGGAGATACAATGAGCAGTTCTTC. This translates into CSVEGASGRYNEQFF.

This chain connects TRBV7-6 to TRBJ1-5; 10 bases match TRBD1. CDR1 is SGHVS and CDR2 is FNYEAQ in the germline V gene. V shed 5 bases, J shed 6 bases, and the junction held 4 bases outside the gene matches. The CDR3 covers 14 residues. The CDR3 region is CASSPGQGIQPQHF. CDR3 coding DNA: TGTGCCAGCAGCCCGGGACAGGGGATTCAGCCCCAGCATTTT.

The chain has TRBV7-9 and TRBJ2-7; TRBD1 matches at 7 bases. CDR3 length: 13 amino acids. Trimming removed 5 bases from V and 2 bases from J; junction bases left unmatched: 3. Per the germline V gene, CDR1 is SEHNR and CDR2 is FQNEAQ (reference sequence). The CDR3 spells CASSGTVTYEQYF. The CDR3 coding sequence is TGTGCCAGCAGCGGGACAGTGACCTACGAGCAGTACTTC. Full variable domain (missing parts from reference TRBV7-9 and TRBJ2-7): DTGVSQNPRHKITKRGQNVTFRCDPISEHNRLYWYRQTLGQGPEFLTYFQNEAQLEKSRLLSDRFSAERPKGSFSTLEIQRTEQGDSAMYLCASSGTVTYEQYFGPGTRLTVT.

This chain uses TRBV27 with TRBJ2-3, with TRBD2 matching 8 bases. The CDR3 sequence is 15 residues long. Germline assignment: CDR1 MNHEY and CDR2 SMNVEV (reference sequence). V dropped 7 bases and J dropped 3; count of bases not matched to a gene: 9. CDR3 sequence: CASISSGSGTDTQYF. As DNA, the CDR3 is TGTGCCAGCATATCGAGCGGGAGTGGAACAGATACGCAGTATTTT.

The chain recombines TRBV18 with TRBJ2-3; weak D call: TRBD1 (6 bases). This CDR3 region has 15 residues. V lost 3 bases and J 2 bases, leaving 12 bases between the germline ends. The germline CDR1 and CDR2 sequences are KGHSH and LQKENI. CDR3 in amino acids: CASSPDRSSTDTQYF. For the CDR3, the DNA is TGTGCCAGCTCACCGGACAGATCCTCCACAGATACGCAGTATTTT.

The V gene is TRBV6-5, the J gene TRBJ2-3, with 8 bases identical to TRBD1. CDR1 and CDR2 from the germline V gene are MNHEY and SVGAGI. CDR3 size: 15 residues. V gave up 2 bases and J gave up 11 bases; unmatched junction bases: 12. This CDR3 is CASSYGGQAEVRQYF. Written as DNA, the CDR3 is TGTGCCAGCAGTTACGGGGGACAGGCCGAGGTGAGGCAGTATTTT.

The chain has TRBV19 and TRBJ1-2, with 8 bases matching TRBD1. This CDR3 comprises 14 residues. V was pared by 3 bases and J by 2 bases, with 2 bases of the junction left unmatched. Germline CDR1 and CDR2: LNHDA and SQIVND (reference sequence). The CDR3 DNA follows: TGTGCCAGTAGTATTGGGACAGGAAACTATGGCTACACCTTC. As protein: CASSIGTGNYGYTF.

There are a few counts of this clone. The chain uses TRBV9 and TRBJ2-5; TRBD2 matches 7 bases. Trimming cost V 4 bases and J 2 bases; bases outside gene matches: 5. This CDR3 contains 14 residues. The germline CDR1 and CDR2 sequences are SGDLS and YYNGEE. The CDR3 here is CASSFGLGQETQYF. The CDR3 nucleotides read TGTGCCAGCAGCTTCGGACTAGGGCAAGAGACCCAGTACTTC.

The chain joins TRBV5-1 to TRBJ2-7; 9 nucleotides agree with TRBD1. The CDR3 spans 15 residues. The V and J ends lost 0 bases and 5 bases, in that order; junction bases with no gene match: 6. Per germline, CDR1 SGHRS and CDR2 YFSETQ. DNA for the CDR3: TGCGCCAGCAGCTTGGGGGGGACAGGGATCAACGAGCAGTACTTC. Amino acids: CASSLGGTGINEQYF.

The chain joins TRBV11-2 to TRBJ2-7; TRBD1 agrees at 9 bases. Losses at the gene ends were 5 bases for V and 4 bases for J; bases not matched to a gene: 6. Germline V gives CDR1 SGHAT, CDR2 FQNNGV. The CDR3 is made up of 14 amino acids. CDR3 residues: CASSRRQGVYEQYF. The CDR3 DNA follows: TGTGCCAGCAGCCGCCGACAGGGGGTGTACGAGCAGTACTTC.

The V and J genes are TRBV7-2 and TRBJ2-3; TRBD2 matches 11 bases. Trimming took 5 bases from V and 3 from J; bases not matched to a gene: 4. This CDR3 comprises 15 residues. Germline V lookup: CDR1 SGHTA, CDR2 FQGNSA. The chain's CDR3 is CASSTRLAGTDTQYF. In nucleotides, the CDR3 is TGTGCCAGCAGCACTAGACTAGCGGGAACAGATACGCAGTATTTT.

The chain combines TRBV9 with TRBJ2-2; 8 nucleotides agree with TRBD1. V lost 3 bases and J lost 5; bases outside the gene matches: 12. This CDR3 has 17 residues. CDR1 is SGDLS and CDR2 is YYNGEE in the germline V gene. The CDR3 is CASSGARDRGGTGELFF. DNA of the CDR3: TGTGCCAGCAGCGGAGCGAGAGACAGGGGAGGTACCGGGGAGCTGTTTTTT.

This CDR3 reads CASKPGPEGDTIYF. Here the CDR3 DNA reads TGTGCCAGCAAGCCCGGCCCCGAAGGGGACACCATATATTTT. This chain links TRBV7-3 with TRBJ1-3; D possibly corresponds to TRBD1 (5 bases). Per the germline V gene, CDR1 is SGHTA and CDR2 is FQGTGA. This CDR3 is built from 14 residues. The V and J ends lost 7 bases and 8 bases respectively, with 18 bases between them.